The rows below give T cell receptor beta chains drawn from one sample of a study of blood T cell repertoires in COVID-19. The protocol was immunoSEQ multiplex PCR, while the TCRdb copy is restricted to in-frame clones and leaves out a portion. The sample contains about 73,000 clones, 89% of which appear only once. The source material was peripheral blood. Source of these receptors: a man older than 75 with acute or convalescent COVID-19. Both conserved end residues are part of each CDR3. Each record gives: V gene, J gene, D gene, clone size, CDR3 DNA, CDR3 protein. A D gene is named only where the DNA matches it firmly. The size of a clone is reported for some rows only, either as once, few or many, or as a class for expanded clones.

TRBV25-1,TRBJ2-2,.,.,TGTGCCAGCAGTTCGACCGGGACCGGGGAGCTGTTTTTT,CASSSTGTGELFF
TRBV11-2,TRBJ2-5,TRBD1,.,TGTGCCAGCAGCTCTCCCACGACAGGGAAGGGCCAAGAGACCCAGTACTTC,CASSSPTTGKGQETQYF
TRBV15,TRBJ1-1,.,once,TGTGCCACCAGCAGAGACCGAGGGGGGAACACTGAAGCTTTCTTT,CATSRDRGGNTEAFF
TRBV5-6,TRBJ2-1,TRBD2,.,TGTGCCAGCAGCTTGGGACTAGCGGGCTCCCGAGGCAATGAGCAGTTCTTC,CASSLGLAGSRGNEQFF
TRBV6-5,TRBJ2-6,.,.,TGTGCCAGCAGCCTAGATGCATCTGGGGCCAACGTCCTGACTTTC,CASSLDASGANVLTF
TRBV7-7,TRBJ2-2,.,.,TGTGCCAGCAGCTTAACGGACACCGGGGAGCTGTTTTTT,CASSLTDTGELFF
TRBV11-2,TRBJ1-1,.,.,TGTGCCAGCAGCTCCCTCGGGGGGGGCGCTGAAGCTTTCTTT,CASSSLGGGAEAFF
TRBV11-2,TRBJ2-3,.,.,TGTGCCAGCAGGCTAGCGTCCACAGATACGCAGTATTTT,CASRLASTDTQYF
TRBV5-1,TRBJ1-6,TRBD1,few,TGCGCCAGCAGCTCCGGACAGGGTGGTAATTCACCCCTCCACTTT,CASSSGQGGNSPLHF
TRBV6-1,TRBJ2-6,.,.,TGTGCCAGCAGTGAAAGCCCCGGGGCAGGGGCCTACTCTGGGGCCAACGTCCTGACTTTC,CASSESPGAGAYSGANVLTF
TRBV30,TRBJ1-6,.,.,TGTGCCTGGAGTGATTATCAGTATAATTCACCCCTCCACTTT,CAWSDYQYNSPLHF
TRBV5-4,TRBJ2-2,TRBD2,.,TGTGCCAGCAGCCGGGGGGGTGACACCGGGGAGCTGTTTTTT,CASSRGGDTGELFF
TRBV12-5,TRBJ2-1,TRBD2,.,TGTGCTAGTGGTTTCCCGACTAGCGGGACCAGACTCTCCTACAATGAGCAGTTCTTC,CASGFPTSGTRLSYNEQFF
TRBV7-9,TRBJ2-7,.,medium-sized,TGTGCCAGCAACACCGAGGGGGTCTGGTCCTCCTACGAGCAGTACTTC,CASNTEGVWSSYEQYF
TRBV11-2,TRBJ1-6,TRBD1,.,TGTGCCAGCAGCTTAGGGACAGGGAATTCACCCCTCCACTTT,CASSLGTGNSPLHF